This TCR beta chain was captured in a study of blood T cell repertoires in COVID-19. Study-wide context: PBMCs, B-cell-depleted T cells, or T cells were the source of the cDNA or gDNA that made up the material.

Per the original data handling: Cell counts per sample came from amplifying reference gene primers. Here immunoSEQ multiplex PCR was the method, and the copy in TCRdb shows in-frame clones only, minus some. Clonal size and the V and J genes are those of that table, whereas D and trimming came from the DNA. The data show approximately 80,000 clones, approximately 85% seen once. Unmatched junction bases numbered 10, after V lost 0 bases and J lost 5 bases. This CDR3 region has 17 residues. Germline assignment: CDR1 SGHNT and CDR2 YENEEA. The sample holds one count of this clone. Input material: peripheral blood. The clonotype was recovered from an elderly woman with COVID-19, enrolled during active disease. This chain connects TRBV11-3 to TRBJ1-2, with TRBD1 identical over 9 bases. The DNA of the CDR3 is TGTGCCAGCAGCTTAGACCCCACAGGGGGCGCGGGATATGGCTACACCTTC. This encodes CASSLDPTGGAGYGYTF.